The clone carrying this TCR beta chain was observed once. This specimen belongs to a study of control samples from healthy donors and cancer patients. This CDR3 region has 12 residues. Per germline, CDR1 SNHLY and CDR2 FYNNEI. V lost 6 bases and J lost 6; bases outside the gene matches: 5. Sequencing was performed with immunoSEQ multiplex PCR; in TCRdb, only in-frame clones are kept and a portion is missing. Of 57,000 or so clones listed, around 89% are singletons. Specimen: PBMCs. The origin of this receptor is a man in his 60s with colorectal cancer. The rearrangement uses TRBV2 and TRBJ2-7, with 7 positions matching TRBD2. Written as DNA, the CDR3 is TGTGCCAGCAGCCGAGCGGGGAGCGAGCAGTACTTC. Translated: CASSRAGSEQYF.